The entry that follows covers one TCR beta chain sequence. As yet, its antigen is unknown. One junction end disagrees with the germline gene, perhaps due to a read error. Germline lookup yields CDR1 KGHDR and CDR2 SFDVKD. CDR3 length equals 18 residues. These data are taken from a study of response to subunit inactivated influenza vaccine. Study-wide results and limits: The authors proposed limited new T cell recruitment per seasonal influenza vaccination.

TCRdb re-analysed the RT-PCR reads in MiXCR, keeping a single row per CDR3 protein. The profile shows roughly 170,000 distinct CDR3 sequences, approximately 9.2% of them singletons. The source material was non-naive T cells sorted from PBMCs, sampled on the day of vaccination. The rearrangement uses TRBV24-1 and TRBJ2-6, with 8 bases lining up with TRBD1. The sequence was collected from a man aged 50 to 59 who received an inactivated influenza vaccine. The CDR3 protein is CATSDRTGSVHGPNVLTF. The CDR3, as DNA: TGTGCCACCAGTGATCGGACAGGGTCGGTTCATGGGCCCAACGTCCTGACTTTC.